One sample yielded the 24 T cell receptor beta chains listed below, sequenced in a study of circulating and synovial CD4+ cells in juvenile arthritis. Some clones are missing from TCRdb's copy, which holds only in-frame ones; the method was immunoSEQ multiplex PCR. Found here are over 2,000 clones, roughly nine tenths of them singletons; the top ten hold around 2%. The sequenced sample consisted of HLA-DR+ CD4+ T cells from blood. The subset is: circulating pathogenic-like lymphocytes, sorted as HLA-DR+CD14-CD3+CD4+CD25low/- blood T cells. Receptors were obtained from a human donor with juvenile idiopathic arthritis.

This rearrangement joins TRBV19 to TRBJ2-5, with a possible D match to TRBD1 (6 bases). Trimming cost V 5 bases and J 5 bases, with 27 bases left between them. The germline V gene has CDR1 LNHDA and CDR2 SQIVND (reference sequence). The length of the CDR3 is 18 residues. The CDR3 bases are TGTGCCAGTAGTGTCTCGCCCACCACACAGGGTTCGGGGGAGACCCAGTACTTC. Its translation: CASSVSPTTQGSGETQYF.

V and J are TRBV7-9 and TRBJ2-7; 10 bases line up with TRBD2. Trimming at V came to 3 bases and at J to 3 bases, leaving 5 bases not matched to a gene. CDR1 is SEHNR and CDR2 is FQNEAQ in the germline V gene (reference sequence). CDR3 length: 15 amino acids. As DNA, the CDR3 is TGTGCCAGCAGCTTCTGGCTAGCGGGAGACTACGAGCAGTACTTC. The encoded protein is CASSFWLAGDYEQYF. The full variable domain, its missing parts supplied by reference TRBV7-9 and TRBJ2-7, is DTGVSQNPRHKITKRGQNVTFRCDPISEHNRLYWYRQTLGQGPEFLTYFQNEAQLEKSRLLSDRFSAERPKGSFSTLEIQRTEQGDSAMYLCASSFWLAGDYEQYFGPGTRLTVT.

The genes are TRBV19 and TRBJ1-5; D might be TRBD1 (6 bases). The CDR3 covers 14 residues. Germline V gene sequence: CDR1 LNHDA, CDR2 SQIVND (reference sequence). Trimming stripped 3 bases from V and 6 bases from J, with 12 bases between. The CDR3 bases are TGTGCCAGTAGTATCAGGGGTGAGGGTCAGCCCCAGCATTTT. Its translation: CASSIRGEGQPQHF.

The rearrangement joins TRBV18 to TRBJ1-2; no clear D. The CDR3 covers 12 residues. V lost 1 base and J 6 bases, leaving 6 bases between the germline ends. Germline V gene sequence: CDR1 KGHSH, CDR2 LQKENI. Written as DNA, the CDR3 is TGTGCCAGCTCACCACGCGGGGATGGCTACACCTTC. Amino acid sequence: CASSPRGDGYTF.

Written as DNA, the CDR3 is TGTGCCAGCAGCAACGAGTGCCGAGCCCCCCAAGAGACCCAGTACTTC. Its translation is CASSNECRAPQETQYF. The rearrangement joins TRBV21-1 to TRBJ2-5; the D call in the table, TRBD2, was not verified against the DNA. TRBV21-1 is annotated as a pseudogene. This CDR3 contains 16 residues.

V usage is TRBV19 and J usage is TRBJ1-2; D not resolved. Germline assignment: CDR1 LNHDA and CDR2 SQIVND (reference sequence). The CDR3 spans 14 residues. The germline V and J ends were trimmed by 5 bases and 0 bases, with 10 bases remaining between them. Here the CDR3 reads CASSLQPTNYGYTF. In DNA form, the CDR3 reads TGTGCCAGTAGTTTACAGCCGACTAACTATGGCTACACCTTC.

The gene calls are TRBV19 and TRBJ2-1, with D uncertain. V lost 4 bases, J lost 0 bases, and 13 bases lay in between. Germline CDR1 and CDR2: LNHDA and SQIVND (reference sequence). The CDR3 contains 16 residues. The CDR3 region is CASSTFGGFSYNEQFF. As DNA, the CDR3 is TGTGCCAGTAGTACTTTTGGCGGCTTCTCCTACAATGAGCAGTTCTTC. Full variable domain (outside the CDR3, taken from reference TRBV19 and TRBJ2-1): DGGITQSPKYLFRKEGQNVTLSCEQNLNHDAMYWYRQDPGQGLRLIYYSQIVNDFQKGDIAEGYSVSREKKESFPLTVTSAQKNPTAFYLCASSTFGGFSYNEQFFGPGTRLTVL.

In this sample, this clone turned up once. The chain combines TRBV13 with TRBJ2-1; 12 bases fit TRBD2. V was clipped by 7 bases and J by 9 bases; unmatched bases: 25. Per the germline V gene, CDR1 is PRHDT and CDR2 is FYEKMQ (reference sequence). This CDR3 contains 20 residues. The CDR3 DNA reads TGTGCCAGCACCCTTAGTACCAGGTTACTAGCGGGGGGCTTGACAGGTGAGCAGTTCTTC. Translated: CASTLSTRLLAGGLTGEQFF.

V is TRBV6-5 and J is TRBJ1-2; a weak D match, TRBD1 (6 bases). The CDR3 covers 15 residues. Trimming pared 7 bases from V and 2 bases from J, leaving 17 bases between. Germline lookup yields CDR1 MNHEY and CDR2 SVGAGI. CDR3 region: CASTSVGQSNYGYTF. The CDR3, as DNA: TGTGCCAGCACATCCGTCGGACAGTCGAACTATGGCTACACCTTC.

The gene calls are TRBV4-2 and TRBJ2-1, with unresolved D. CDR3 size: 14 residues. Germline CDR1 reads LGHNA; CDR2 reads YNFKEQ. The V and J ends lost 0 bases and 9 bases respectively, with 12 bases between them. The chain's CDR3 is CASSQDLEMGEQFF. The CDR3 DNA is TGTGCCAGCAGCCAAGATCTAGAGATGGGTGAGCAGTTCTTC.

The rearrangement links TRBV6-5 to TRBJ1-2, with a tentative D call TRBD1 (5 bases). V was clipped by 2 bases and J by 8 bases, with 6 bases between them. Germline CDR1 reads MNHEY; CDR2 reads SVGAGI. This CDR3 comprises 11 residues. CDR3 protein: CASSYGGGYTF. CDR3 sequence (DNA): TGTGCCAGCAGTTACGGGGGGGGCTACACCTTC.

V usage is TRBV7-2 and J usage is TRBJ2-1; 9 nucleotides line up with TRBD2. The CDR3 covers 14 residues. V lost 3 bases to trimming and J lost 10 bases; unmatched junction nucleotides: 7. The germline CDR1 and CDR2 sequences are SGHTA and FQGNSA. For the CDR3, the DNA is TGTGCCAGCAGCTTTGGCGGGAGGGGGGGGGAGCAGTTCTTC. Protein sequence: CASSFGGRGGEQFF.

The V gene is TRBV6-4, the J gene TRBJ2-1, with 10 nucleotides matching TRBD2. The ends lost 5 bases at V and 3 bases at J; junction bases unmatched: 1. CDR3 length: 14 residues. CDR1 is MRHNA, CDR2 SNTAGT, per germline. The CDR3 loop reads CASSSSGGYNEQFF. CDR3 sequence (DNA): TGTGCCAGCAGTTCTAGCGGGGGCTACAATGAGCAGTTCTTC.

The chain links TRBV5-4 to TRBJ2-3; D call uncertain. Germline CDR1 SGHNT, CDR2 YYREEE (reference sequence). CDR3 length: 12 residues. V gave up 4 bases and J gave up 2 bases, with 5 bases separating them. The CDR3 DNA reads as TGTGCCAGCAGCCCCAACACAGATACGCAGTATTTT. Encoded protein: CASSPNTDTQYF.

This chain links TRBV27 with TRBJ2-1, with TRBD1 matching over 11 bases. This CDR3 has 22 amino acids. Per the germline V gene, CDR1 is MNHEY and CDR2 is SMNVEV (reference sequence). The trim removed 1 base at V and 6 bases at J, leaving 23 bases unmatched. CDR3 sequence (DNA): TGTGCCAGCAGTTTATTCGGTAATATCGGGACAGGGGGGCTATCAGCAGGCAATGAGCAGTTCTTC. Protein product: CASSLFGNIGTGGLSAGNEQFF.

The chain carries TRBV28 and TRBJ2-3, with TRBD1 matching 8 bases. The germline V gene has CDR1 MDHEN and CDR2 SYDVKM. The CDR3 covers 15 residues. Unmatched junction bases numbered 9, after V lost 6 bases and J lost 4 bases. This CDR3 reads CASRRSGGNSDTQYF. In DNA form, the CDR3 reads TGTGCCAGCAGACGCTCAGGGGGCAACTCAGATACGCAGTATTTT.

The chain couples TRBV18 to TRBJ1-2; TRBD1 is a possible D gene (5 bases). V shed 4 bases and J shed 7 bases, with 13 bases lying between them. The V gene's germline CDR1 is KGHSH and CDR2 LQKENI. The CDR3 sequence is 13 residues long. CDR3 bases: TGTGCCAGCTCACTACCGACAGAGGCTGGCTACACCTTC. This translates into CASSLPTEAGYTF. Filled out from reference TRBV18 and TRBJ1-2, the complete variable domain reads NAGVMQNPRHLVRRRGQEARLRCSPMKGHSHVYWYRQLPEEGLKFMVYLQKENIIDESGMPKERFSAEFPKEGPSILRIQQVVRGDSAAYFCASSLPTEAGYTFGSGTRLTVV.

This clone was seen once. This chain joins TRBV6-6 and TRBJ2-1; TRBD1 matches 11 bases. Germline V gene data show CDR1 as MNHNY and CDR2 as SVGAGI (reference sequence). With 1 base clipped from V and 10 bases from J, the junction kept 6 bases outside the gene matches. The CDR3 length is 15 residues. The CDR3 region is CASSYFGQGAGEQFF. In DNA, the CDR3 is TGTGCCAGCAGTTACTTCGGACAGGGGGCGGGGGAGCAGTTCTTC.

This clone has more than one count but fewer than ten. The V call is TRBV10-3, the J call TRBJ2-6; TRBD2 aligns across 7 bases. CDR1 is ENHRY and CDR2 is SYGVKD in the germline V gene. After removal of 4 bases from V and 4 bases from J, the junction contained 1 base not matched to a gene. The length of the CDR3 is 14 residues. The CDR3 nucleotides read TGTGCCATCAGTGGGGAGGGGGGGGCCAACGTCCTGACTTTC. Translated, it gives CAISGEGGANVLTF.

CDR3 sequence (DNA): TGTGCCAGCAGCCAAGACAGGGGGCTAGGGTATGGCTACACCTTC. It yields the protein CASSQDRGLGYGYTF. The gene calls are TRBV4-2 and TRBJ1-2; 8 nucleotides line up with TRBD1. The germline gives CDR1 LGHNA, CDR2 YNFKEQ. The CDR3 is 15 amino acids. The J segment lost 5 bases and the V segment lost 0 bases, leaving 5 bases of the junction unmatched.

The chain is built from TRBV11-2 and TRBJ2-1; TRBD2 matches 9 bases. This CDR3 comprises 15 residues. Losses at the gene ends were 5 bases for V and 8 bases for J; bases not matched to a gene: 10. In germline, CDR1 is SGHAT, CDR2 FQNNGV. The CDR3 DNA reads TGTGCCAGCAGCCTTAGCGGGGGAGTCTGGGATGAGCAGTTCTTC. Its protein is CASSLSGGVWDEQFF.

A word on this clone: A junction end diverges from the germline sequence, so it may reflect a read error. Written as DNA, the CDR3 is TGTGCCAGCAGTTTATTCGGATTGGGGGGTGGCGATTCCCCCCTCCACTTT. Translating gives CASSLFGLGGGDSPLHF. This sequence joins TRBV28 and TRBJ1-6; TRBD1 is a possible D gene (5 bases). Germline values: CDR1 MDHEN, CDR2 SYDVKM. CDR3 size: 17 residues.

The chain links TRBV21-1 to TRBJ2-7; TRBD2 reflects the table's D call only, with no check against the DNA. TRBV21-1 is a pseudogene locus. The CDR3 has 13 residues. The CDR3 region is CASARGGDPEQYF. Here the CDR3 DNA reads TGTGCCAGCGCAAGGGGGGGGGACCCCGAGCAGTACTTC.

The chain is built from TRBV7-9 and TRBJ2-7; D not certain. Germline V gene lookup returns CDR1 SEHNR and CDR2 FQNEAQ (reference sequence). With 1 base removed from V and 6 bases from J, the gap between germline ends came to 16 bases. The CDR3 totals 15 residues. In nucleotides, the CDR3 is TGTGCCAGCAGCTTAGATCCGGAGTCGGTCTGCGAGCAGTACTTC. Amino acids: CASSLDPESVCEQYF.